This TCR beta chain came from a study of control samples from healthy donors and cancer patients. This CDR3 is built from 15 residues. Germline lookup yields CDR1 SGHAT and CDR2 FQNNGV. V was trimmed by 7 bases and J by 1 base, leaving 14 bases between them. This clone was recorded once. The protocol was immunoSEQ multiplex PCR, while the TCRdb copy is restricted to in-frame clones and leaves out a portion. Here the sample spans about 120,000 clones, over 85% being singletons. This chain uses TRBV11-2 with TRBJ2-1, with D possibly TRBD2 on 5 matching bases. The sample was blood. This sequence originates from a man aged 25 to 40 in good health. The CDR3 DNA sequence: TGTGCCAGCACTCGCCCCCCGGGATCCTACAATGAGCAGTTCTTC. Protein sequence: CASTRPPGSYNEQFF.